The entry that follows covers one T cell receptor (beta chain) sequence. Germline CDR1 MNHEY, CDR2 SMNVEV (reference sequence). V lost 5 bases to trimming and J lost 6 bases; unmatched junction nucleotides: 7. The CDR3 has 14 residues. Method: immunoSEQ multiplex PCR; TCRdb's copy keeps in-frame clones and lacks some. The data contain around 220,000 clones, roughly 88% of them singletons. This sample stems from a study of blood T cell repertoires in COVID-19. The TCR was taken from a woman between 45 and 65 years old with acute COVID-19. This chain connects TRBV27 to TRBJ1-2; 9 bases line up with TRBD1. Sequenced material: PBMCs or T cells enriched from blood (not recorded which). Written as DNA, the CDR3 is TGTGCCAGCAGTCCAAGACGGACAGGGGATGGCTACACCTTC. Protein: CASSPRRTGDGYTF.